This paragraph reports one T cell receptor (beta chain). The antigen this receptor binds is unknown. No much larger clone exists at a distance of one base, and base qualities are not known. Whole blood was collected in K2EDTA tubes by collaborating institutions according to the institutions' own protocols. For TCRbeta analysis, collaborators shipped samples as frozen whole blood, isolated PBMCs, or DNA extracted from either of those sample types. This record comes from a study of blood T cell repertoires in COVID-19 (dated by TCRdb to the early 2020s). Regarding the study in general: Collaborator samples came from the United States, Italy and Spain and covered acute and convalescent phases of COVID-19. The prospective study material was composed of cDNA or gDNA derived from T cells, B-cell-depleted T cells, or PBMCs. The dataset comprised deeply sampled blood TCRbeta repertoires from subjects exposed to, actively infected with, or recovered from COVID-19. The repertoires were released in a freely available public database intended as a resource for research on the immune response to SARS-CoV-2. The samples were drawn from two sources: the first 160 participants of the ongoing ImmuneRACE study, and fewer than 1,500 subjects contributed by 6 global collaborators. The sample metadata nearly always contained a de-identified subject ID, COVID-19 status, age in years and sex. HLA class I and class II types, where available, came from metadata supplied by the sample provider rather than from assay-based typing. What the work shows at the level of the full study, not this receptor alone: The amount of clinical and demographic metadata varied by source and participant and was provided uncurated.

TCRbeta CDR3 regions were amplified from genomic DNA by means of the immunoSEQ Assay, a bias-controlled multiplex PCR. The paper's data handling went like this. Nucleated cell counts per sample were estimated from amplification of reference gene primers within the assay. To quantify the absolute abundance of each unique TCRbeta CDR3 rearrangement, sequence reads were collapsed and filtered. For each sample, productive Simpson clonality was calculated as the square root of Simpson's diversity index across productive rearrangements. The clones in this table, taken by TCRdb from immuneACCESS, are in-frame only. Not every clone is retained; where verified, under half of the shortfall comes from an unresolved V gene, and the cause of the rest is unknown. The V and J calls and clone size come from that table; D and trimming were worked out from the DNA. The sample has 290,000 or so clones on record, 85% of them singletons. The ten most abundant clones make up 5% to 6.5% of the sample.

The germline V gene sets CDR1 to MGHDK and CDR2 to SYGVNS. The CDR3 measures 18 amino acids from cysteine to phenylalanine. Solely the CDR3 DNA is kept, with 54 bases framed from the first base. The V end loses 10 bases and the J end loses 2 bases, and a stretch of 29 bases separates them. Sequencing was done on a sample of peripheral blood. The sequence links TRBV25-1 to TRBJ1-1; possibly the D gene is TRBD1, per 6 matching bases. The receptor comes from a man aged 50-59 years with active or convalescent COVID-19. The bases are TGTGCCAATATAATCCGGAAGCTATGGACAGCCTTCAACACTGAAGCTTTCTTT. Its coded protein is CANIIRKLWTAFNTEAFF.